The 29 T cell receptor beta chains below come from one sample, sequenced in a study of T-cell memory formation after mild COVID-19. Each CDR3 protein is one row after TCRdb ran MiXCR on the 5' RACE reads. The sample shows 150,000 to 200,000 distinct CDR3 sequences, 11% of them seen only once. The sequencing input was PBMCs or a T cell subset sorted from them (not recorded which). The source of these receptors is a man younger than 30 who had mild COVID-19 (a few samples of this study predate the infection). Cell type and time point are not known.

V is TRBV10-3 and J is TRBJ2-3, with TRBD2 matching over 10 bases. Germline V gives CDR1 ENHRY, CDR2 SYGVKD. CDR3 size: 15 residues. Germline trimming cut 6 bases from V and 5 bases from J; bases unmatched to any gene: 8. CDR3 amino acids: CAIRNSGGSQDTQYF. The CDR3 nucleotides read TGTGCCATCAGGAATAGCGGGGGGAGTCAAGATACGCAGTATTTT.

This clonotype was counted many times. The rearrangement links TRBV11-2 to TRBJ1-5; perhaps TRBD1 as D (6 bases). Trimming stripped 1 base from V and 6 bases from J, with 10 bases between. CDR3 size: 14 residues. CDR1 SGHAT and CDR2 FQNNGV come from the germline V gene. The CDR3 region has the DNA TGTGCCAGCAGCTTAGGACAGGAGGTTCAGCCCCAGCATTTT. It is translated as CASSLGQEVQPQHF.

This clonotype appeared a few times. At one end the junction does not follow the germline gene, possibly because of a read error. V usage is TRBV7-9 and J usage is TRBJ1-2; perhaps TRBD1 as D (6 bases). Germline V lookup: CDR1 SEHNR, CDR2 FQNEAQ (reference sequence). CDR3 length equals 11 residues. CDR3 nucleotides: TGTGCCAGCAGCTTAGTGCTGAGGGGGGACTTC. Protein: CASSLVLRGDF. The whole variable domain, filled in from reference TRBV7-9 and TRBJ1-2, reads DTGVSQNPRHKITKRGQNVTFRCDPISEHNRLYWYRQTLGQGPEFLTYFQNEAQLEKSRLLSDRFSAERPKGSFSTLEIQRTEQGDSAMYLCASSLVLRGDFGSGTRLTVV.

This rearrangement joins TRBV7-2 to TRBJ2-5; D possibly corresponds to TRBD2 (5 bases). There are 15 residues in the CDR3. Germline V gene lookup returns CDR1 SGHTA and CDR2 FQGNSA. V lost 4 bases and J 5 bases, leaving 17 bases between the germline ends. The CDR3 DNA reads TGTGCCAGCAGCTCTGGTCTCACTCCGGGGGAGACCCAGTACTTC. It encodes CASSSGLTPGETQYF. Drawing the rest from reference TRBV7-2 and TRBJ2-5, the complete variable domain is GAGVSQSPSNKVTEKGKDVELRCDPISGHTALYWYRQSLGQGLEFLIYFQGNSAPDKSGLPSDRFSAERTGGSVSTLTIQRTQQEDSAVYLCASSSGLTPGETQYFGPGTRLLVL.

This clonotype has only a few counts. The chain employs TRBV19 and TRBJ2-1, with 8 bases matching TRBD2. V lost 4 bases and J lost 0; bases outside the gene matches: 11. Germline CDR1 is LNHDA and CDR2 is SQIVND (reference sequence). The CDR3 runs to 18 residues. The CDR3: CASSKGLRGVSSYNEQFF. As DNA, the CDR3 is TGTGCCAGTAGTAAGGGCCTGCGGGGGGTGAGCTCCTACAATGAGCAGTTCTTC.

The V and J genes are TRBV20-1 and TRBJ2-3; TRBD1 aligns across 10 bases. Germline V lookup: CDR1 DFQATT, CDR2 SNEGSKA (reference sequence). This CDR3 region has 15 residues. V shed 0 bases and J 3 bases; nucleotides not matched to a gene: 3. CDR3 sequence reads: CSARDQGQGTDTQYF. Written as DNA, the CDR3 is TGCAGTGCTAGAGATCAGGGACAGGGGACAGATACGCAGTATTTT.

This clonotype was observed many times. A read error may produce the germline difference seen at one junction end. The CDR3 here is CASSYWQGRGDTQYF. CDR3 nucleotides: TGTGCCAGCAGCTACTGGCAGGGGAGAGGGGATACGCAGTATTTT. J is TRBJ2-3 and V is TRBV6-5; tentatively, D is TRBD1 (6 bases). CDR1 is MNHEY and CDR2 is SVGAGI in the germline V gene. The length of the CDR3 is 15 residues.

This clonotype was counted between two and nine times. The CDR3 coding sequence is TGTGCCAGCAGCGTAGCACCTATCGAGGATGAGCAGTTCTTC. This gives the protein CASSVAPIEDEQFF. The chain is built from TRBV9 and TRBJ2-1; no clear D gene. Trimming pared 0 bases from V and 8 bases from J, leaving 12 bases between. In germline, CDR1 is SGDLS, CDR2 YYNGEE. CDR3 length equals 14 residues. Variable domain in full (rest from reference TRBV9 and TRBJ2-1): DSGVTQTPKHLITATGQRVTLRCSPRSGDLSVYWYQQSLDQGLQFLIQYYNGEERAKGNILERFSAQQFPDLHSELNLSSLELGDSALYFCASSVAPIEDEQFFGPGTRLTVL.

The chain is built from TRBV5-1 and TRBJ2-7; 8 nucleotides line up with TRBD1. This CDR3 spans 14 amino acids. Trimming took 7 bases from V and 0 from J; bases not matched to a gene: 6. CDR1 and CDR2 from the germline V gene are SGHRS and YFSETQ. The CDR3 nucleotides are TGCGCCAGCGTTCTAGACAGGGGCTCCTACGAGCAGTACTTC. Residues: CASVLDRGSYEQYF.

This clonotype was recorded many times. The chain employs TRBV6-5 and TRBJ2-7; D is perhaps TRBD1 (5 bases). V was cut by 2 bases and J by 6 bases, with 5 bases left in between. This CDR3 has 11 amino acids. Germline CDR1 MNHEY, CDR2 SVGAGI. CDR3 sequence (DNA): TGTGCCAGCAGTTACAGGGGCGAGCAGTACGTC. Amino acids: CASSYRGEQYV.

V is TRBV29-1 and J is TRBJ2-2; D is unresolved. Germline CDR1 SQVTM, CDR2 ANQGSEA. V shed 4 bases and J shed 4 bases, with 7 bases lying between them. The CDR3 is 12 residues long. CDR3 sequence (DNA): TGCAGCGTTGTCACAACCACCGGGGAGCTGTTTTTT. Translation: CSVVTTTGELFF.

This sequence joins TRBV6-6 and TRBJ1-2, with D possibly being TRBD1 (5 bases). Germline V gene data show CDR1 as MNHNY and CDR2 as SVGAGI (reference sequence). This CDR3 is built from 14 residues. Trimming removed 0 bases from V and 4 bases from J, with 9 bases in between. CDR3 in DNA: TGTGCCAGCAGTTACTCGGGGCAGTCCTATGGCTACACCTTC. Amino acids: CASSYSGQSYGYTF.

This clonotype was observed a handful of times. The chain carries TRBV5-1 and TRBJ1-4, with a possible D match to TRBD1 (6 bases). Looked up from germline, CDR1 is SGHRS and CDR2 is YFSETQ. Trimming took off 4 bases at V and 8 bases at J, with 12 bases between the two ends. The CDR3 consists of 13 residues. CDR3 nucleotides: TGCGCCAGCAGCCGGGACATTAAGGAAAAACTGTTTTTT. Its translation is CASSRDIKEKLFF.

The chain employs TRBV5-1 and TRBJ2-6; D may be TRBD2 (5 bases). The V and J ends lost 7 bases and 0 bases respectively, with 11 bases between them. CDR1 SGHRS and CDR2 YFSETQ come from the germline V gene. The length of the CDR3 is 15 residues. CDR3 DNA sequence: TGCGCCAGCGCCCCGGGGTTCTCTGGGGCCAACGTCCTGACTTTC. This gives the protein CASAPGFSGANVLTF.

This chain uses TRBV6-6 with TRBJ2-3; TRBD2 is a possible D gene (7 bases). The CDR3 covers 14 residues. Trimming stripped 11 bases from V and 1 base from J, with 16 bases between. Germline CDR1 and CDR2: MNHNY and SVGAGI (reference sequence). The CDR3 DNA reads TGTGCCGGTAGACGGGGGGCCGGCACAGATACGCAGTATTTT. Its protein product is CAGRRGAGTDTQYF.

The sample holds a few counts of this clonotype. This chain links TRBV20-1 with TRBJ1-6; D is undetermined. The length of the CDR3 is 13 residues. V lost 6 bases and J 7 bases, leaving 13 bases between the germline ends. Per germline, CDR1 DFQATT and CDR2 SNEGSKA (reference sequence). CDR3 loop: CSALVDVNSPLHF. DNA for the CDR3: TGCAGTGCCCTTGTGGACGTAAATTCACCCCTCCACTTT.

The rearrangement uses TRBV20-1 and TRBJ2-5; perhaps TRBD1 as D (5 bases). The ends were cut back, 5 bases at V and 2 bases at J, with 12 bases in the middle. CDR3 length equals 13 residues. The V gene's germline CDR1 is DFQATT and CDR2 SNEGSKA (reference sequence). The CDR3 DNA reads as TGCAGTGCTTTGACAGAGAATCAAGAGACCCAGTACTTC. Amino acid sequence: CSALTENQETQYF.

The V gene is TRBV3-1, the J gene TRBJ2-4; 10 bases fit TRBD1. Germline V gene sequence: CDR1 LGHDT, CDR2 YNNKEL (reference sequence). Germline trimming cut 4 bases from V and 7 bases from J; bases unmatched to any gene: 4. The CDR3 is made up of 14 amino acids. CDR3 residues: CASSRDRGSNIQYF. Written as DNA, the CDR3 is TGTGCCAGCAGCCGGGACAGGGGATCGAACATTCAGTACTTC.

This chain uses TRBV5-1 with TRBJ1-5; D ambiguous. The CDR3 is 15 amino acids. Germline values: CDR1 SGHRS, CDR2 YFSETQ. Trimming removed 0 bases from V and 6 bases from J, with 13 bases in between. CDR3 sequence: CASSLGGLRGQPQHF. The CDR3 coding sequence is TGCGCCAGCAGCTTGGGGGGTTTACGGGGTCAGCCCCAGCATTTT.

This clonotype was counted only a few times. This chain joins TRBV9 and TRBJ1-2; the D gene is possibly TRBD1 (6 bases). V lost 3 bases and J 4 bases, leaving 19 bases between the germline ends. The CDR3 runs 16 residues. Germline lookup yields CDR1 SGDLS and CDR2 YYNGEE. The DNA of the CDR3 is TGTGCCAGCAGCGAACAAGGCCGGGGGCCTTTCTATGGCTACACCTTC. Encoded protein: CASSEQGRGPFYGYTF.

This clonotype was seen ten or more times. The chain is built from TRBV4-3 and TRBJ1-4, with D possibly matching TRBD1 (5 bases). The CDR3 is 18 residues long. The V gene lost 3 bases and the J gene lost 0 bases, with 17 bases spanning the gap. Per germline, CDR1 LGHNA and CDR2 YSLEER. Here the CDR3 DNA reads TGCGCCAGCAGCCACCAACCCCTGTGGGGCGCAACTAATGAAAAACTGTTTTTT. It yields the protein CASSHQPLWGATNEKLFF.

This clonotype came up a few times. The V gene is TRBV6-5, the J gene TRBJ2-1; the D call may be TRBD1 or TRBD2 (5 bases each). This CDR3 is built from 16 residues. Between the trimmed V and J ends, which lost 0 bases and 7 bases, there was a span of 16 bases. CDR1 is MNHEY, CDR2 SVGAGI, per germline. The CDR3 DNA follows: TGTGCCAGCAGTTACTCGAGTGGGGGACCTGGGAATGAGCAGTTCTTC. It is translated as CASSYSSGGPGNEQFF.

V and J are TRBV20-1 and TRBJ1-5; D perhaps matches TRBD1 (5 bases). Germline CDR1 is DFQATT and CDR2 is SNEGSKA (reference sequence). The CDR3 extends over 13 amino acids. Trimming shortened V by 0 bases and J by 6 bases, and 9 bases separated the two germline ends. CDR3 sequence: CSAREGVRQPQHF. CDR3 sequence (DNA): TGCAGTGCTAGAGAGGGGGTGCGTCAGCCCCAGCATTTT.

This clonotype was seen many times. The gene calls are TRBV7-9 and TRBJ2-5; no definite D call. The V gene's germline CDR1 is SEHNR and CDR2 FQNEAQ (reference sequence). Trimming stripped 6 bases from V and 10 bases from J, with 15 bases between. The CDR3 is 12 amino acids. The CDR3 protein is CASSSDARDQYF. In DNA, the CDR3 is TGTGCCAGCAGTTCGGATGCAAGGGACCAGTACTTC.

The chain couples TRBV2 to TRBJ1-1; no clear D. There are 14 residues in the CDR3. Germline V lookup: CDR1 SNHLY, CDR2 FYNNEI. The V gene lost 6 bases and the J gene lost 7 bases, with 18 bases spanning the gap. The CDR3 reads CASRALEVGSEAFF. The CDR3 nucleotides read TGTGCCAGCAGGGCGCTTGAAGTTGGCAGTGAAGCTTTCTTT.

The gene calls are TRBV27 and TRBJ2-1; 8 bases map to TRBD2. V dropped 8 bases and J dropped 1; count of bases not matched to a gene: 10. The V gene's germline CDR1 is MNHEY and CDR2 SMNVEV (reference sequence). CDR3 length equals 16 residues. CDR3 nucleotides: TGTGCCAGCCGACCCTTTAGCGGGACTTCCTACAATGAGCAGTTCTTC. Protein: CASRPFSGTSYNEQFF.

This clonotype has only a few counts. This chain joins TRBV10-3 and TRBJ2-4; D is unresolved. The CDR3 is made up of 15 amino acids. V lost 4 bases to trimming and J lost 1 base, with 11 bases between them. CDR1 ENHRY and CDR2 SYGVKD come from the germline V gene. CDR3 bases: TGTGCCATCAGTGGCACTGGTGAGGCCAAAAACATTCAGTACTTC. This gives the protein CAISGTGEAKNIQYF.

This clonotype was picked up a small number of times. V gene TRBV6-2 or TRBV6-3 combines with J gene TRBJ2-1; possible D gene TRBD2, 5 bases. V gave up 0 bases and J gave up 9 bases, with 12 bases separating them. The CDR3 length is 14 residues. Germline V CDR1 and CDR2: MNHEY, SVGEGT. CDR3 bases: TGTGCCAGCAGTTACTCGTGGGGAGAGAGTGAGCAGTTCTTC. Protein: CASSYSWGESEQFF.

This clonotype was detected only a few times. The CDR3 reads CASRSWGQQETQYF. In nucleotides, the CDR3 is TGTGCCAGCCGATCCTGGGGACAGCAAGAGACCCAGTACTTC. The chain links TRBV11-2 to TRBJ2-5; 7 nucleotides agree with TRBD1. Germline trimming cut 8 bases from V and 2 bases from J; bases unmatched to any gene: 8. Germline-derived CDR1 and CDR2 are SGHAT and FQNNGV. The CDR3 has 14 residues. The variable domain in full, with the rest retrieved from reference TRBV11-2 and TRBJ2-5, is EAGVAQSPRYKIIEKRQSVAFWCNPISGHATLYWYQQILGQGPKLLIQFQNNGVVDDSQLPKDRFSAERLKGVDSTLKIQPAKLEDSAVYLCASRSWGQQETQYFGPGTRLLVL.